This TCR beta chain was sequenced in a study of monozygotic twins with inflammatory bowel disease. The study, taken as a whole, reports: The analysis failed to separate different T cell subtypes. The sharing of clonotypes with others was lower in IBD patients than in healthy twins, especially with disease activity.

Via template switching, UMIs carrying a 6-nucleotide sample barcode were introduced. TCRdb reprocessed the 5' RACE reads, keeping one entry per CDR3 protein, no DNA. Its table records around 97,000 distinct CDR3 sequences. A note on this clonotype: Antigen unknown.

The CDR3 contains 15 residues. Germline V gives CDR1 DFQATT, CDR2 SNEGSKA (reference sequence). Sequencing was performed on blood. The chain links TRBV20-1 to TRBJ1-1; the D gene TCRdb calls, TRBD1, cannot be checked with no DNA. This sequence was found in a human donor with ulcerative colitis or Crohn's disease, or a healthy co-twin of an affected twin (not recorded which). CDR3 sequence reads: CSAYRTGLMNTEAFF.